The sequence of this TCR beta chain was determined in a study of T cell repertoires in cytomegalovirus infection. At the level of the study: The public TCR beta signatures pointed to both CMV infection and matching HLA type.

TCRdb fed the reads into MiXCR, producing one record per CDR3 protein. The sample gives 160,000 or so distinct CDR3 sequences, 20% to 30% of which show up once; over 9.5% is in the top ten. This clonotype has more than one count but fewer than ten. Sequencing input: PBMCs. The sequence came from a human donor in good health (CMV status not recorded). Some clones in this sample may be carry-over from other donors' samples.

CDR3 in amino acids: CASSTRLAGGYGELFF. The CDR3 DNA is TGTGCCAGCAGCACGAGACTAGCGGGAGGGTACGGGGAGCTGTTTTTT. J is TRBJ2-2 and V is TRBV28, with TRBD2 matching over 14 bases. CDR1 is MDHEN and CDR2 is SYDVKM in the germline V gene. The J segment lost 7 bases and the V segment lost 6 bases, leaving 7 bases of the junction unmatched. The CDR3 extends over 16 amino acids.